This is a list of T cell receptor beta chains from one sample in a study of blood T cell repertoires in COVID-19. TCRdb's copy holds only in-frame clones and misses some; the assay was immunoSEQ multiplex PCR. The sample lists more than 20,000 clones, about nine tenths seen once, with 25% to 30% in the top ten. The sequenced material came from peripheral blood. The origin of the receptors is a human donor with active COVID-19. The donor label of this sample is uncertain. Both conserved end residues are trimmed from each CDR3. D genes are given only for firm matches.

d_call v_call cdr3_aa
- TRBV12-3/TRBV12-4 ASSSGVEAF
- TRBV28 ASLGSLQETQY
TRBD1 TRBV9 ASSVGDRLQETQY
- TRBV7-2 ASSLVGDTEAF
- TRBV10-3 AIGDRSGNTIY
TRBD2 TRBV5-4 ASLRASGEYNEQF
TRBD1 TRBV7-9 ASSSRGLGYT
- TRBV7-2 ASSQLRTDTQY
TRBD1 TRBV23-1 ASSHPPTGGGTDTQY
TRBD1 TRBV7-9 ASSPRQGQSYGYT
- TRBV29-1 SGGQTLDNEQF
- TRBV19 ASMGLEGSSYEQY
TRBD1 TRBV27 ASSFGTGGVSETQY
- TRBV9 ASSVEAGRSVADTQY
TRBD2 TRBV9 ASSVGTSGRRVGFKQF
TRBD1 TRBV3-1/TRBV3-2 ASSQSGQSYGYT
- TRBV3-1/TRBV3-2 ASSLRETQY
TRBD1 TRBV18 ASSPPRGLETQY
- TRBV5-5 ASSLVGGGQRDTQY
- TRBV6-6 ASRPSRDGEQY
- TRBV7-2 ASSLDISSGYT
- TRBV27 ASSGGAHRAGTQY
- TRBV5-4 ASSFKGVQETQY
- TRBV20-1 SAIEQNGYT
- TRBV29-1 SLQGDNTGELF
- TRBV2 ASRTTDRTEAF
- TRBV11-3 ASSLAGEGTDTQY
- TRBV9 ASSVGGEGSPLH
TRBD2 TRBV14 ASSRRAGSSTDTQY
- TRBV4-3 ASSQEWGPGNLYNEQF
TRBD2 TRBV7-3 ASSFPRLAESTDTQY
- TRBV2 ASSLTGSTGELF
- TRBV28 ASRQYTDTQY
- TRBV11-2 ASTGSRTSYEQY
TRBD1 TRBV11-2 ASSLDRNYGYT
TRBD2 TRBV29-1 SVGGGPVSYEQY
TRBD2 TRBV6-5 ASRGLAGPEQF
- TRBV6-2/TRBV6-3 ASSYQGGIETQY
- TRBV27 ASSLRLQGNTEAF
TRBD2 TRBV4-2 ASSQVFGAGVQLFNEQF
- TRBV4-1 ASSPTVGSQPQH
- TRBV3-1/TRBV3-2 ASSQLAPRGAYNSPLH
TRBD1 TRBV23-1 ASSQRGMTGNGNTIY
- TRBV2 ASSVSFTDTQY
- TRBV28 ASSSYVEAF
- TRBV10-1 ASSFGGTPSTDTQY
TRBD1 TRBV6-6 ASSRDRTTEAF
- TRBV9 ASSETPRWADSYGYT
- TRBV7-3 ASSSTPDSYEQY
TRBD2 TRBV4-3 ASSRGLAGGPYEQY
TRBD1 TRBV3-1/TRBV3-2 ASSFGQGGYNEQF
- TRBV29-1 SVEDFMQGLYGYT
TRBD1 TRBV28 ASSLEGTGGGWY
- TRBV20-1 SASFGGSEDTQY
TRBD2 TRBV6-6 ASSRAGGPISYEQY